The source of this T cell receptor (beta chain) is a study of vaccination and CD4 T cells after COVID-19. Researchers used the Oncomine TCR Beta short-read assay to sequence DNA from cultured CD4+ T cells. TCRdb re-called the PCR reads with MiXCR, one entry per CDR3 protein. Here the sample spans thousands of distinct CDR3 sequences, 45% to 55% being singletons. Indicated treatment: 10-day PBMC culture with coronavirus spike peptide pools or control peptides (ViraFEST assay). CD4+ T lymphocytes from the unexposed donor were collected before the COVID-19 pandemic (2011-2018). Germline lookup yields CDR1 LNHDA and CDR2 SQIVND (reference sequence). J lost 8 bases, V lost 2 bases, and 7 bases had no gene match. The CDR3 is 16 amino acids. This clonotype was recorded a few times. The antigen remains undetermined.

This TCR was recovered from a human donor in good health. This rearrangement joins TRBV19 to TRBJ1-6; 9 bases align to TRBD1. The specimen sequenced was CD4+ T cells from blood, cultured in vitro. CDR3 DNA sequence: TGTGCCAGTAGTATACCGGGACAGGGTGGCGATTCACCCCTCCACTTT. This gives the protein CASSIPGQGGDSPLHF.